This T cell receptor (beta chain) was captured by sequencing in a study of blood T cells in healthy people across ages. V lost 6 bases and J lost 6, with 11 bases in between. The germline CDR1 and CDR2 sequences are ENHRY and SYGVKD. CDR3 length equals 13 residues. A second PCR of about 6 to 12 cycles used a sample-barcoded 5' primer and a J-beta primer mix. Via MiXCR, TCRdb re-called the 5' RACE reads, giving one row per CDR3 protein. The table records approximately 800,000 distinct CDR3 sequences, roughly 50% of them present only once. The TCR was taken from a man older than 75 in good health. Sequenced sample: blood. The V and J genes are TRBV10-3 and TRBJ2-2, with a tentative D call TRBD2 (5 bases). CDR3 region: CAIRDSVPGELFF. The CDR3 DNA reads as TGTGCCATCAGGGATAGCGTGCCCGGGGAGCTGTTTTTT.